This T cell receptor (beta chain) was captured by sequencing in a study of control samples from healthy donors and cancer patients (dated by TCRdb to 2020 to 2022). The CDR3 numbers 19 residues from cysteine through phenylalanine. Of all the DNA, just the CDR3 is kept, 57 bases in frame from base 1. After removal of 3 bases from V and 4 bases from J, the junction retains 14 bases not matched to a gene. Reading the germline V gene gives CDR1 SGHTA and CDR2 FQGNSA. As for this clone: Its antigen remains undetermined. Per-base qualities were not stored, and no clone one base away is much larger.

Libraries came from the immunoSEQ multiplex PCR assay. In its TCRdb copy, this immuneACCESS table keeps in-frame sequences only and misses some clones. Where compared with another copy, unresolved V genes explain less than half of these, and the others have no known cause. The sample table records about 140,000 clones; less than 95% of these occur just once. Approximately 7% of the sample is taken by the ten largest. The chain employs TRBV7-2 and TRBJ2-1; 11 bases in the middle match TRBD2. The origin of this receptor is a man younger than 30 in good health. Sequenced sample: blood. The DNA sequence is as follows: TGTGCCAGCAGCTTTGGTCGGGCTAGCGGGGGGACACGATACAATGAGCAGTTCTTC. It translates as CASSFGRASGGTRYNEQFF.